The 12 T cell receptor beta chains listed next were all sequenced from one sample in a study of blood T cell repertoires in COVID-19. Assay used: immunoSEQ multiplex PCR; TCRdb lists only in-frame clones, some missing. The table lists about 380,000 clones, around 89% of them singletons. Sequenced sample: PBMCs or T cells enriched from blood (not recorded which). The receptors were gathered from a woman under 30 who had recovered from COVID-19.

For the CDR3, the DNA is TGTGCCAGCAGTACCAGGACAGGGTTGGGGAACACTGAAGCTTTCTTT. This sequence encodes CASSTRTGLGNTEAFF. The rearrangement joins TRBV27 to TRBJ1-1, with 8 positions matching TRBD1. Trimming cost V 5 bases and J 1 base; bases outside gene matches: 9. The germline V gene has CDR1 MNHEY and CDR2 SMNVEV (reference sequence). The CDR3 sequence is 16 residues long.

The table lists this clone with a count of one. V is TRBV5-1 and J is TRBJ2-1; TRBD2 matches at 12 bases. The CDR3 totals 14 residues. J gave up 9 bases and V 7 bases, and 8 bases lay outside the gene matches. The germline V gene has CDR1 SGHRS and CDR2 YFSETQ. CDR3 sequence reads: CASLPSGGAREQFF. The DNA of the CDR3 is TGCGCCAGCCTCCCTAGCGGGGGGGCCCGTGAGCAGTTCTTC.

This clone was recorded once. J is TRBJ1-2 and V is TRBV20-1, with D unclear. Trimming cost V 4 bases and J 8 bases, with 8 bases left between them. Germline lookup yields CDR1 DFQATT and CDR2 SNEGSKA (reference sequence). This CDR3 contains 10 residues. CDR3 region: CSAKSGGYTF. The CDR3 DNA sequence: TGCAGTGCTAAATCGGGAGGCTACACCTTC.

The gene calls are TRBV7-9 and TRBJ2-7; 10 bases match TRBD1. The length of the CDR3 is 16 residues. Germline CDR1 and CDR2: SEHNR and FQNEAQ (reference sequence). V trimming: 5 bases; J trimming: 3 bases; junction bases outside the gene matches: 10. The DNA for the CDR3 is TGTGCCAGCAGCGTCGACCGGGACAGGGGACTCTACGAGCAGTACTTC. Translating it yields CASSVDRDRGLYEQYF.

The chain uses TRBV12-1 and TRBJ1-2. TRBV12-1 is a recognized pseudogene. This CDR3 is built from 14 residues. The CDR3 DNA follows: TGTGCCAGCAGCTTCACAGGGAGGGACTATGGCTACACCTTC. This sequence encodes CASSFTGRDYGYTF.

The rearrangement joins TRBV3-1 (or the pseudogene TRBV3-2) to TRBJ1-3; D ambiguous. CDR3 length equals 15 residues. Trimming stripped 0 bases from V and 4 bases from J, with 10 bases between. Germline V gene sequence: CDR1 LGHDT, CDR2 YNNKEL (reference sequence). The CDR3 DNA follows: TGTGCCAGCAGCCAAGAAGCCCTACTGGGAAACACCATATATTTT. This codes for CASSQEALLGNTIYF.

The chain recombines TRBV11-2 with TRBJ1-4, with D unresolved. Germline loops: CDR1 SGHAT, CDR2 FQNNGV. With 5 bases removed from V and 5 bases from J, the gap between germline ends came to 9 bases. CDR3 size: 13 residues. CDR3 in DNA: TGTGCCAGCAGCCCTCGGAGGAATGAAAAACTGTTTTTT. Its translation: CASSPRRNEKLFF.

The chain employs TRBV9 and TRBJ1-1; 9 bases are a match to TRBD1. Germline assignment: CDR1 SGDLS and CDR2 YYNGEE. The CDR3 loop spans 16 amino acids. V lost 3 bases, J lost 4 bases, and 10 bases stayed unmatched. The CDR3, as DNA: TGTGCCAGCAGCGAGGGGGTGGGACAGGGCGGCACTGAAGCTTTCTTT. This codes for CASSEGVGQGGTEAFF.

Comments on this clone: Given a far larger clone just one base away, this is likely a sequencing read error. The gene calls are TRBV7-6 and TRBJ1-5; D is perhaps TRBD1 (5 bases). This CDR3 is 14 amino acids long. Per the germline V gene, CDR1 is SGHVS and CDR2 is FNYEAQ. V lost 4 bases and J lost 0, with 7 bases in between. The DNA for the CDR3 is TGTGCCAGCAGCTCAGGGTATAGCAATCAGCCCCAGCATTTT. Amino acid sequence: CASSSGYSNQPQHF.

This CDR3 reads CAWSVTDRGRGGYTF. Written as DNA, the CDR3 is TGTGCCTGGAGTGTAACAGACAGGGGGCGAGGAGGCTACACCTTC. J is TRBJ1-2 and V is TRBV30, with 10 bases aligning to TRBD1. V was clipped by 0 bases and J by 8 bases; unmatched bases: 9. The CDR3 has 15 amino acids. The germline CDR1 and CDR2 sequences are GTSNPN and SVGIG (reference sequence).

The chain employs TRBV5-8 and TRBJ2-5; D gene unclear. Trimming stripped 1 base from V and 2 bases from J, with 9 bases between. The CDR3 is 14 amino acids. Germline CDR1 and CDR2: SGHTS and YDEGEE. The CDR3 protein is CASSLFGSQETQYF. In DNA form, the CDR3 reads TGTGCCAGCAGCTTGTTTGGCAGTCAAGAGACCCAGTACTTC.

The chain is built from TRBV6-5 and TRBJ1-4; unclear D gene. The CDR3 has 14 amino acids. V lost 4 bases and J lost 4, with 10 bases in between. The germline CDR1 and CDR2 sequences are MNHEY and SVGAGI. The CDR3 sequence: CASSLPRSNEKLFF. The CDR3 nucleotides read TGTGCCAGCAGTTTACCCAGAAGTAATGAAAAACTGTTTTTT.